Listed below are T cell receptor beta chains from one sample, sequenced in a study of blood T cell repertoires in COVID-19. Assay: immunoSEQ multiplex PCR; the TCRdb copy retains only in-frame clones and omits some. The profile shows roughly 260,000 clones, 85% to 90% of them singletons. The sequenced sample consisted of peripheral blood. The origin of the receptors is a woman between 35 and 50 years old with acute or convalescent COVID-19. The CDR3 runs from the conserved cysteine through the conserved F or W. A D gene is named only where the DNA matches it firmly. Clone size is given for some rows only: seen once, a few or many times, or a class if the clone is expanded.

clone size,D gene,V gene,J gene,CDR3 DNA,CDR3 protein
.,.,TRBV10-1,TRBJ2-3,TGCGCCAGCAGTGAGTCCTCGAGAGATACGCAGTATTTT,CASSESSRDTQYF
.,.,TRBV6-1,TRBJ1-2,TGTGCCAGCAGTGAAGCGGTGTTCGGGGGCTACACCTTC,CASSEAVFGGYTF
.,TRBD1,TRBV9,TRBJ1-1,TGTGCCAGCAGCGCCGGCGGGGGACAGGGGAACACTGAAGCTTTCTTT,CASSAGGGQGNTEAFF
once,.,TRBV5-8,TRBJ2-3,TGTGCCAGCAGCTTGGGCGGGGTAGGCTGGAACACAGATACGCAGTATTTT,CASSLGGVGWNTDTQYF
.,TRBD1,TRBV24-1,TRBJ1-1,TGTGCCACCAGAGGGCAGGGGGCGTTCACTGAAGCTTTCTTT,CATRGQGAFTEAFF
.,.,TRBV10-3,TRBJ1-2,TGTGCCATCAGTGCAGATAACTATGGCTACACCTTC,CAISADNYGYTF
.,.,TRBV30,TRBJ1-6,TGTGCCTGGAGTGTACGGGTAGGCGTTCATTCACCCCTCCACTTT,CAWSVRVGVHSPLHF
.,TRBD1,TRBV4-2,TRBJ1-6,TGTGCCAGCAGCCAGGGGACAGTCAGGAGCTCCTATAATTCACCCCTCCACTTT,CASSQGTVRSSYNSPLHF
.,.,TRBV4-1,TRBJ1-6,TGCGCCAGCAGCCAAGCTAGTAGGCCACCCCTCCACTTT,CASSQASRPPLHF
.,.,TRBV6-6,TRBJ1-2,TGTGCCAGCCTTGGAGGAGACTATGGCTACACCTTC,CASLGGDYGYTF
.,.,TRBV7-3,TRBJ2-5,TGTGCCAGCAGCTTAGGATGGACTCACCAAGAGACCCAGTACTTC,CASSLGWTHQETQYF
.,.,TRBV12-3/TRBV12-4,TRBJ2-2,TGTGCCAGCAGTATTAGACAGACCGGGGAGCTGTTTTTT,CASSIRQTGELFF
.,.,TRBV7-9,TRBJ1-2,TGTGCCAGCAGCTTCGGACATTCTAACTATGGCTACACCTTC,CASSFGHSNYGYTF
once,TRBD1,TRBV20-1,TRBJ1-2,TGCAGTGCTAGTAGGGGGACAGCCAACTATGGCTACACCTTC,CSASRGTANYGYTF
.,.,TRBV7-2,TRBJ1-5,TGTGCCAGCAGCTTAAGTCTCCTAAGCAATCAGCCCCAGCATTTT,CASSLSLLSNQPQHF
.,.,TRBV6-5,TRBJ1-1,TGTGCCAGCAGTTACTCAGACAGCTCGAACACTGAAGCTTTCTTT,CASSYSDSSNTEAFF
.,.,TRBV19,TRBJ2-1,TGTGCCAGTAGTATAGGCGGGATAAAGCAGTTCTTC,CASSIGGIKQFF
.,TRBD1,TRBV7-9,TRBJ1-1,TGTGCCAGCAGCTTGCCGAGCAGGGGGGAGATGAACACTGAAGCTTTCTTT,CASSLPSRGEMNTEAFF
.,TRBD1,TRBV4-1,TRBJ2-5,TGCGCCAGCAGCCACCAGCCGCGACAGGGAAGGGAGACCCAGTACTTC,CASSHQPRQGRETQYF
.,.,TRBV3-1/TRBV3-2,TRBJ2-3,TGTGCCAGCAGCCAAGAGGGACTTCTCACAGATACGCAGTATTTT,CASSQEGLLTDTQYF
.,.,TRBV30,TRBJ1-5,TGTGCCTGGAGTGGGCAGGGGAATCAGCCCCAGCATTTT,CAWSGQGNQPQHF
.,.,TRBV18,TRBJ1-6,TGTGCCAGCTCACCACTGGCCACGGGTACGGTCCACTTT,CASSPLATGTVHF